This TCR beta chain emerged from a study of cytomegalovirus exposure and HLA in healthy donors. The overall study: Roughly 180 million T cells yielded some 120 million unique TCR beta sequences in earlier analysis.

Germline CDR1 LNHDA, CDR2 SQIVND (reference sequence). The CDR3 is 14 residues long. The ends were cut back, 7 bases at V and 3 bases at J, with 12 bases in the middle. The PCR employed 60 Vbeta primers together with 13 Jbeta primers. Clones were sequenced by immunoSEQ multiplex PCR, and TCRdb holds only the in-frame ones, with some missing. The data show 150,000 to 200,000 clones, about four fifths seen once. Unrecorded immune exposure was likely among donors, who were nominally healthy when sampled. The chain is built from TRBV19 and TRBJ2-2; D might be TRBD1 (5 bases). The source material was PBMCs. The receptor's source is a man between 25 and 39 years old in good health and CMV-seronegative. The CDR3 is CASIAQGHTGELFF. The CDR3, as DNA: TGTGCCAGTATTGCCCAGGGCCACACCGGGGAGCTGTTTTTT. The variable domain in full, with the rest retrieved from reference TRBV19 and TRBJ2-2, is DGGITQSPKYLFRKEGQNVTLSCEQNLNHDAMYWYRQDPGQGLRLIYYSQIVNDFQKGDIAEGYSVSREKKESFPLTVTSAQKNPTAFYLCASIAQGHTGELFFGEGSRLTVL.